The clone carrying this T cell receptor beta chain was recorded only once. This sample is part of a study of blood T cell repertoires in COVID-19. Study-level background: Material from acute and convalescent COVID-19 was sourced from the United States, Italy and Spain. T cells, B-cell-depleted T cells, or PBMCs provided the cDNA or gDNA that served as material.

V was clipped by 4 bases and J by 3 bases; unmatched bases: 1. The CDR3 loop spans 13 amino acids. Germline CDR1 reads SGHDT; CDR2 reads YYEEEE. Seattle cases were enrolled at active infection and followed longitudinally. Original analysis: The assay estimated nucleated cells by amplifying reference gene primers. Generated by immunoSEQ multiplex PCR, the TCRdb table keeps only in-frame clones and is missing some. That table supplies the V and J calls and clone size; D and trimming were determined from the DNA. Among some 300,000 clones listed, approximately 86% were seen once. V and J are TRBV5-6 and TRBJ2-7, with 10 bases matching TRBD2. This sequence was found in a woman aged 65 to 85 with COVID-19, enrolled during active disease. The sequenced sample was peripheral blood. The CDR3 DNA reads TGTGCCAGCAGCCTAGCGGGGGTCTACGAGCAGTACTTC. Translated, it gives CASSLAGVYEQYF.